This is a list of T cell receptor beta chains from one sample in a study of sequential checkpoint blockade in melanoma. Method: immunoSEQ multiplex PCR; TCRdb's copy keeps in-frame clones and lacks some. This sample has around 10,000 clones, with 25% to 30% found just once. The sample in question was tumor tissue (inferred from file names), obtained from a patient given nivolumab and ipilimumab in sequence. The receptors here all came from a human donor with melanoma. Each CDR3 is given with its conserved first and last residue. D genes are given only for firm matches. Size tells how often a clone was seen (once, few, many) or the class of an expanded clone, and some rows leave it out.

D,size,J,V,CDR3,DNA
.,medium-sized,TRBJ1-1,TRBV6-8,CASTTRLGTEAFF,TGTGCCAGCACCACGCGTCTGGGCACTGAAGCTTTCTTT
.,.,TRBJ1-1,TRBV18,CASSPPQREEAFF,TGTGCCAGCTCACCACCGCAGAGGGAAGAAGCTTTCTTT
.,.,TRBJ1-1,TRBV28,CASSSAENAKDTEAFF,TGTGCCAGCAGTTCCGCCGAGAACGCCAAGGACACTGAAGCTTTCTTT
.,large,TRBJ1-2,TRBV12-5,CASGPGTNYGYTF,TGTGCTAGTGGCCCTGGCACTAACTATGGCTACACCTTC
TRBD1,.,TRBJ1-1,TRBV19,CASTPDRGYVMNTEAFF,TGTGCCAGTACCCCGGACAGGGGATACGTTATGAACACTGAAGCTTTCTTT
.,medium-sized,TRBJ2-3,TRBV6-8,CASSPATADTQYF,TGTGCCAGCAGTCCCGCTACGGCAGATACGCAGTATTTT
.,few,TRBJ1-2,TRBV9,CASSVEAGVHYGYTF,TGTGCCAGCAGCGTAGAAGCAGGGGTGCACTATGGCTACACCTTC
TRBD1,few,TRBJ1-1,TRBV6-8,CASRPPGGNTEAFF,TGTGCCAGCAGGCCCCCAGGGGGGAACACTGAAGCTTTCTTT
.,many,TRBJ1-1,TRBV11-3,CASTGIGQNTEAFF,TGTGCCAGCACCGGAATCGGACAGAACACTGAAGCTTTCTTT
.,.,TRBJ1-2,TRBV6-8,CASSYSASGGSNGYTF,TGTGCCAGCAGTTATTCGGCTTCGGGGGGGAGTAATGGCTACACCTTC
.,few,TRBJ1-2,TRBV6-8,CASSYSLEVGYTF,TGTGCCAGCAGTTACTCCTTGGAAGTGGGCTACACCTTC
TRBD1,.,TRBJ1-1,TRBV5-1,CASSRDRGGTEAFF,TGCGCCAGCAGCAGAGACAGGGGAGGAACTGAAGCTTTCTTT
.,.,TRBJ1-2,TRBV5-1,CASSLGIDRPAYGYTF,TGCGCCAGCAGCTTAGGGATCGACAGGCCCGCGTATGGCTACACCTTC
TRBD2,few,TRBJ2-5,TRBV11-3,CASSLDGTSGQETQYF,TGTGCCAGCAGCTTAGATGGGACTAGCGGCCAAGAGACCCAGTACTTC
TRBD1,few,TRBJ2-1,TRBV6-8,CASRSTGGGEQFF,TGTGCCAGCAGATCTACAGGGGGCGGTGAGCAGTTCTTC
.,.,TRBJ1-5,TRBV28,CASSLTGGAGDQPQHF,TGTGCCAGCAGTTTAACTGGGGGCGCGGGGGATCAGCCCCAGCATTTT
.,.,TRBJ1-6,TRBV11-3,CASSLDQGRSGSYNSPLHF,TGTGCCAGCAGCTTGGACCAGGGCAGGAGCGGCTCCTATAATTCACCCCTCCACTTT
TRBD1,few,TRBJ1-2,TRBV6-8,CASSPGQGARDGYTF,TGTGCCAGCAGTCCCGGACAGGGGGCGCGAGATGGCTACACCTTC
.,many,TRBJ2-3,TRBV11-3,CASSFSGGAGTDTQYF,TGTGCCAGCAGCTTTTCAGGAGGGGCGGGAACAGATACGCAGTATTTT
.,.,TRBJ1-5,TRBV12-1,CASSRDSQGQPQHF,TGTGCCAGCAGCAGGGACAGCCAAGGTCAGCCCCAGCATTTT
TRBD1,.,TRBJ2-7,TRBV19,CASSAGQGTNYYEQYF,TGTGCCAGTAGTGCGGGACAGGGGACGAACTACTACGAGCAGTACTTC
.,.,TRBJ1-5,TRBV10-2,CASSELDQPQHF,TGCGCCAGCAGTGAGTTGGATCAGCCCCAGCATTTT
TRBD1,few,TRBJ1-5,TRBV28,CASSTNRGWQPQHF,TGTGCCAGCAGTACTAACAGGGGATGGCAGCCCCAGCATTTT
.,.,TRBJ1-6,TRBV6-8,CASRENRVGNSPLHF,TGTGCCAGCAGAGAAAACAGGGTGGGGAATTCACCCCTCCACTTT
.,few,TRBJ2-3,TRBV9,CASSVDQGRTDTQYF,TGTGCCAGCAGCGTAGACCAGGGACGCACAGATACGCAGTATTTT
.,few,TRBJ1-1,TRBV5-1,CASSPNSRNTEAFF,TGCGCCAGCAGCCCCAACTCGCGGAACACTGAAGCTTTCTTT
TRBD1,large,TRBJ1-5,TRBV6-8,CASSTDRGLDQPQHF,TGTGCCAGCAGCACGGACAGGGGACTGGATCAGCCCCAGCATTTT
.,many,TRBJ2-3,TRBV11-3,CASSLTRQETDTQYF,TGTGCCAGCAGCCTGACGCGACAGGAAACAGATACGCAGTATTTT
.,.,TRBJ1-4,TRBV5-1,CASSLGDSNEKLFF,TGCGCCAGCAGCTTGGGGGATTCTAATGAAAAACTGTTTTTT
TRBD1,.,TRBJ1-3,TRBV29-1,CSVQTGSGNTIYF,TGCAGCGTCCAGACAGGGTCAGGAAACACCATATATTTT
.,few,TRBJ1-1,TRBV1,CASSLIQGSWNTEAFF,TGCGCCAGCAGCCTTATACAGGGGTCGTGGAACACTGAAGCTTTCTTT
.,few,TRBJ2-1,TRBV11-3,CASSLHSRVSSYNEQFF,TGTGCCAGCAGCCTCCATAGCCGCGTCAGCTCCTACAATGAGCAGTTCTTC
TRBD1,.,TRBJ2-5,TRBV11-3,CASSLSSTGGETQYF,TGTGCCAGCAGCTTAAGCTCGACAGGGGGAGAGACCCAGTACTTC
.,few,TRBJ1-2,TRBV12-5,CANSPSGHPAGTF,TGTGCCAACAGTCCTTCGGGACACCCGGCTGGCACCTTC
.,many,TRBJ2-5,TRBV11-3,CASSFTGLSQETQYF,TGTGCCAGCAGCTTTACCGGGCTAAGCCAAGAGACCCAGTACTTC
TRBD1,.,TRBJ2-2,TRBV5-1,CASSRDRVNTGELFF,TGCGCCAGCAGCCGGGACAGAGTGAACACCGGGGAGCTGTTTTTT
.,.,TRBJ2-3,TRBV11-3,CASSPRTMADTQYF,TGTGCCAGCAGCCCCCGGACGATGGCAGATACGCAGTATTTT